Listed here are 27 T cell receptor beta chains from one sample, sequenced in a study of shared clonotypes between healthy human individuals (dated by TCRdb to the early 2020s). CD8 naive samples were obtained by positive selection for CCR7 among CD45RO-negative cells, yielding a CD45RA+CCR7+ population from which TemRA cells were excluded. Receptor libraries were prepared by the immunoSEQ multiplex PCR assay. As stored in TCRdb, this immuneACCESS dataset retains in-frame rearrangements with V and J assigned. A fraction of the clones does not appear; measured against another copy, unresolved V genes explain less than half of the discrepancy, and the remainder lacks a known reason. In all, the sample holds roughly 850,000 clones, and roughly 96% of those were seen once. The top ten hold 0.2% to 0.25% of the sample. Source material: naive CD8+ T cells sorted from blood. The cell subset or site label here, explained by the study, means: CD45RA+CCR7+. These receptors originate from a man younger than 40 in good health.

This sequence joins TRBV28 and TRBJ2-3, with 7 bases that match TRBD2. The germline gives CDR1 MDHEN, CDR2 SYDVKM. The V gene end was trimmed by 5 bases and the J gene end by 2 bases; junction bases not matched to a gene: 10. The CDR3 has 16 amino acids. CDR3 in DNA: TGTGCCAGCAGTCCCAGACTAGCCCGCCCCACAGATACGCAGTATTTT. Residues: CASSPRLARPTDTQYF.

The genes are TRBV7-9 and TRBJ2-2, with 8 bases lining up with TRBD2. Germline loops: CDR1 SEHNR, CDR2 FQNEAQ (reference sequence). This CDR3 has 17 residues. Trimming took 2 bases from V and 0 from J; bases not matched to a gene: 5. The CDR3 region has the DNA TGTGCCAGCAGCTTAATACAAGCGGGAGCGAACACCGGGGAGCTGTTTTTT. This codes for CASSLIQAGANTGELFF.

The gene calls are TRBV27 and TRBJ2-2; possibly TRBD1 for D (6 bases). V lost 4 bases to trimming and J lost 3 bases, with 9 bases between them. Per germline, CDR1 MNHEY and CDR2 SMNVEV (reference sequence). This CDR3 is 14 amino acids long. This CDR3 reads CASSSYRDTGELFF. In nucleotides, the CDR3 is TGTGCCAGCAGTTCCTACAGGGACACCGGGGAGCTGTTTTTT.

V is TRBV21-1 and J is TRBJ2-5; the D call in the table, TRBD2, was not verified against the DNA. TRBV21-1 is described as a pseudogene. The CDR3 totals 17 residues. CDR3: CASSTHGPAHGGETQYF. CDR3 bases: TGTGCCAGCAGCACTCACGGTCCGGCCCACGGCGGAGAGACCCAGTACTTC.

V usage is TRBV29-1 and J usage is TRBJ2-6; D remains unclear. CDR3 length: 13 amino acids. Trimming pared 0 bases from V and 0 bases from J, leaving 0 bases between. The germline V gene encodes CDR1 SQVTM and CDR2 ANQGSEA. The CDR3 loop reads CSVEDSGANVLTF. In DNA, the CDR3 is TGCAGCGTTGAAGACTCTGGGGCCAACGTCCTGACTTTC.

This chain joins TRBV13 and TRBJ2-2, with a possible D match to TRBD1 (6 bases). Trimming took off 5 bases at V and 3 bases at J, with 16 bases between the two ends. Germline V gene sequence: CDR1 PRHDT, CDR2 FYEKMQ (reference sequence). The CDR3 has 16 residues. CDR3 DNA: TGTGCCAGCAGCGCCTCCCGGTCAGGGGACACCGGGGAGCTGTTTTTT. Amino acid sequence: CASSASRSGDTGELFF.

Comment on this clone: Other DNA sequences in this sample translate to the same CDR3. The rearrangement uses TRBV28 and TRBJ2-7; D perhaps matches TRBD1 (5 bases). The CDR3 has 12 amino acids. CDR1 MDHEN and CDR2 SYDVKM come from the germline V gene. Deletions cut 4 bases from V and 1 base from J, with 5 bases between. CDR3 DNA: TGTGCCAGCAGTTCAGGGTCCTACGAGCAGTACTTC. Translated, it gives CASSSGSYEQYF.

This clone was detected once. The chain's CDR3 is CASSFGQYNEQFF. The CDR3 DNA sequence: TGTGCCAGCAGTTTTGGACAATACAATGAGCAGTTCTTC. The rearrangement uses TRBV27 and TRBJ2-1; D may be TRBD1 (5 bases). This CDR3 is 13 amino acids long. Germline values: CDR1 MNHEY, CDR2 SMNVEV (reference sequence). Trimming took 3 bases from V and 4 from J, leaving 7 bases between them.

The rearrangement links TRBV27 to TRBJ2-7; 11 bases line up with TRBD1. J lost 4 bases, V lost 3 bases, and 5 bases had no gene match. Germline CDR1 reads MNHEY; CDR2 reads SMNVEV (reference sequence). This CDR3 is built from 15 residues. The CDR3 sequence: CASSLGTGGAYEQYF. The CDR3 nucleotides are TGTGCCAGCAGTTTGGGGACAGGGGGGGCGTACGAGCAGTACTTC.

This clone came up once. This chain connects TRBV19 to TRBJ2-1; D gene ambiguous. Germline lookup yields CDR1 LNHDA and CDR2 SQIVND (reference sequence). Trimming shortened V by 6 bases and J by 0 bases, and 21 bases separated the two germline ends. The CDR3 consists of 18 residues. The CDR3 DNA is TGTGCCAGTAGCTCTGGGCCCACCCCCGCGAGCTCCTACAATGAGCAGTTCTTC. Translating gives CASSSGPTPASSYNEQFF.

The chain has TRBV28 and TRBJ1-1, with D uncertain. Trimming removed 3 bases from V and 4 bases from J, with 9 bases in between. Looked up from germline, CDR1 is MDHEN and CDR2 is SYDVKM. The CDR3 loop spans 13 amino acids. CDR3 residues: CASSFEGGTEAFF. The CDR3 region has the DNA TGTGCCAGCAGTTTCGAGGGAGGCACTGAAGCTTTCTTT.

To note about this clone: The sample holds other DNA sequences that translate to the same CDR3. The J gene is TRBJ2-7, the V gene TRBV6-1; D is unclear. Germline V lookup: CDR1 MNHNS, CDR2 SASEGT. The CDR3 is 10 residues long. Trimming removed 6 bases at V and 3 bases at J, with 3 bases between. The CDR3 DNA reads TGTGCCAGCAGCAACTACGAGCAGTACTTC. It yields the protein CASSNYEQYF.

Concerning this clone: Other DNA sequences from this sample encode an identical CDR3 as well. The V gene is TRBV4-3, the J gene TRBJ1-3; possible D gene TRBD1, 5 bases. CDR1 and CDR2 from the germline V gene are LGHNA and YSLEER. The CDR3 length is 14 residues. V lost 3 bases to trimming and J lost 2 bases, with 8 bases between them. The CDR3 region is CASSQGTAGNTIYF. The CDR3 DNA sequence: TGCGCCAGCAGCCAGGGGACTGCTGGAAACACCATATATTTT.

This chain connects TRBV27 to TRBJ2-3; TRBD1 might be the D (6 bases). Trimming took 5 bases from V and 4 from J, leaving 16 bases between them. The germline V gene encodes CDR1 MNHEY and CDR2 SMNVEV (reference sequence). This CDR3 region has 15 residues. The CDR3: CASSLQGPWADTQYF. The CDR3 region has the DNA TGTGCCAGCAGTCTACAGGGTCCATGGGCAGATACGCAGTATTTT.

V usage is TRBV7-9 and J usage is TRBJ1-4; no reliable D call. The CDR3 consists of 13 residues. Germline V gives CDR1 SEHNR, CDR2 FQNEAQ (reference sequence). Trimming stripped 4 bases from V and 5 bases from J, with 8 bases between. Written as DNA, the CDR3 is TGTGCCAGCAGCTCCCACAAGAATGAAAAACTGTTTTTT. Amino acids: CASSSHKNEKLFF.

This chain connects TRBV6-1 to TRBJ1-5, with D tentatively TRBD1 (6 bases). Trimming took off 0 bases at V and 4 bases at J, with 13 bases between the two ends. In germline, CDR1 is MNHNS, CDR2 SASEGT. This CDR3 comprises 16 residues. DNA of the CDR3: TGTGCCAGCAGTGAAGCTATTGGGGGCGGAAATCAGCCCCAGCATTTT. Residues: CASSEAIGGGNQPQHF.

In its sample, this clone was seen once. CDR3 protein: CASSLGLAGADTQYF. The CDR3 DNA is TGTGCCAGCAGCCTTGGACTAGCGGGAGCAGATACGCAGTATTTT. This chain connects TRBV7-6 to TRBJ2-3; 13 bases are a match to TRBD2. With V trimmed by 5 bases and J by 4 bases, 3 bases remained unmatched. The germline CDR1 and CDR2 sequences are SGHVS and FNYEAQ. CDR3 size: 15 residues.

This sequence joins TRBV6-5 and TRBJ2-1; 8 nucleotides line up with TRBD2. V was clipped by 2 bases and J by 5 bases; unmatched bases: 8. The CDR3 extends over 16 amino acids. CDR1 and CDR2 (germline): MNHEY, SVGAGI. CDR3 nucleotides: TGTGCCAGCAGTTACCGCAGCGGGGGCCCAAACAATGAGCAGTTCTTC. Protein sequence: CASSYRSGGPNNEQFF.

This clone has only one observation. The chain has TRBV9 and TRBJ2-1, with 13 bases that match TRBD2. This CDR3 has 15 amino acids. Losses at the gene ends were 0 bases for V and 10 bases for J; bases not matched to a gene: 4. Germline lookup yields CDR1 SGDLS and CDR2 YYNGEE. CDR3 sequence reads: CASSVAGTSGNEQFF. CDR3 DNA sequence: TGTGCCAGCAGCGTAGCGGGGACTAGCGGGAACGAGCAGTTCTTC.

The chain joins TRBV5-6 to TRBJ2-7; 7 bases fit TRBD2. This CDR3 is built from 14 residues. Unmatched junction bases numbered 13, after V lost 7 bases and J lost 6 bases. The germline V gene has CDR1 SGHDT and CDR2 YYEEEE. This CDR3 reads CASSPRPGRVEQYF. The CDR3 nucleotides read TGTGCCAGCTCCCCTAGACCAGGGAGGGTCGAGCAGTACTTC.

Comments on this clone: Its ends do not fully match the called genes, so a read error is possible. This chain connects TRBV5-8 to TRBJ2-7; 8 nucleotides align to TRBD1. From germline, CDR1 is SGHTS and CDR2 YDEGEE. The CDR3 consists of 11 residues. The CDR3 DNA reads TGTGCCAGCAGCCTCGACAGGGACAGGTGGTTC. It is translated as CASSLDRDRWF.

The genes are TRBV4-1 and TRBJ2-2; possible D gene TRBD1, 6 bases. This CDR3 spans 16 amino acids. V lost 1 base, J lost 6 bases, and 15 bases lay in between. In germline, CDR1 is MGHRA, CDR2 YSYEKL. This chain's CDR3 is CASSQASNRASGELFF. For the CDR3, the DNA is TGCGCCAGCAGCCAAGCCTCGAACAGGGCGTCCGGGGAGCTGTTTTTT.

Note on this clone: Distinct nucleotide sequences in the sample also encode this CDR3. This sequence joins TRBV4-1 and TRBJ2-3, with TRBD2 as a possible D gene (7 bases). Germline V lookup: CDR1 MGHRA, CDR2 YSYEKL. CDR3 length: 15 residues. Trimming pared 4 bases from V and 2 bases from J, leaving 13 bases between. The DNA of the CDR3 is TGCGCCAGCAGCCGGGGGCTAGCGGACACAGATACGCAGTATTTT. This encodes CASSRGLADTDTQYF.

The chain uses TRBV9 and TRBJ1-5; D remains unclear. Between the trimmed V and J ends, which lost 3 bases and 7 bases, there was a span of 14 bases. The CDR3 loop spans 14 amino acids. Germline-derived CDR1 and CDR2 are SGDLS and YYNGEE. The DNA of the CDR3 is TGTGCCAGCAGCGCCACGGAGGTAGGGCAGCCCCAGCATTTT. Translated, it gives CASSATEVGQPQHF.

The gene calls are TRBV27 and TRBJ2-3, with 7 nucleotides matching TRBD1. The CDR3 is 14 residues long. From germline, CDR1 is MNHEY and CDR2 SMNVEV (reference sequence). V gave up 4 bases and J gave up 3 bases; unmatched junction bases: 4. The CDR3 loop is CASSSVQGTDTQYF. The CDR3 DNA is TGTGCCAGCAGTTCGGTACAGGGGACAGATACGCAGTATTTT.

CDR3 region: CASTDLRTSGPLTDTQYF. Here the CDR3 DNA reads TGTGCCAGCACCGACCTTCGGACTAGCGGACCTCTCACAGATACGCAGTATTTT. V and J are TRBV27 and TRBJ2-3, with 10 bases identical to TRBD2. Germline lookup yields CDR1 MNHEY and CDR2 SMNVEV (reference sequence). V lost 7 bases to trimming and J lost 2 bases; unmatched junction nucleotides: 15. The CDR3 spans 18 residues.

The V call is TRBV10-1, the J call TRBJ2-3, with D perhaps matching TRBD1 (6 bases). The germline V gene has CDR1 WNHNN and CDR2 SYGVQD (reference sequence). The CDR3 extends over 15 amino acids. Trimming pared 0 bases from V and 2 bases from J, leaving 9 bases between. CDR3 in DNA: TGCGCCAGCAGTGAGTCAACAGGGAACACAGATACGCAGTATTTT. Protein: CASSESTGNTDTQYF.